The 3 T cell receptor beta chains below all came from one sample that was sequenced in a study of shared clonotypes between healthy human individuals. The method was immunoSEQ multiplex PCR; TCRdb's version includes in-frame clones alone and lacks a portion of them. The sample records roughly 2.2 million clones, more than 85% being singletons. Input material: naive CD4+ T cells from PBMCs. Indicated subset: CD45RA+ positively selected. The source is a man younger than 30 in good health. Some clones in this sample may be carry-over from other donors' samples.

The V call is TRBV6-1, the J call TRBJ2-3; D ambiguous. This CDR3 has 15 residues. V was cut by 2 bases and J by 5 bases, with 14 bases left in between. Per the germline V gene, CDR1 is MNHNS and CDR2 is SASEGT. The CDR3 loop reads CASSEIPFARDTQYF. In DNA, the CDR3 is TGTGCCAGCAGTGAAATACCCTTTGCACGAGATACGCAGTATTTT.

The chain carries TRBV6-1 and TRBJ2-1; 9 bases map to TRBD1. Per germline, CDR1 MNHNS and CDR2 SASEGT. CDR3 length: 15 amino acids. The junction had 12 bases not matched to a gene; V was cut back by 11 bases and J by 4 bases. The CDR3 region is CACESRDRVYNEQFF. As DNA, the CDR3 is TGTGCCTGCGAATCCCGGGACAGGGTGTACAATGAGCAGTTCTTC.

J is TRBJ2-2 and V is TRBV28; D call uncertain. CDR3 length: 16 amino acids. Trimming took off 4 bases at V and 3 bases at J, with 15 bases between the two ends. CDR1 MDHEN and CDR2 SYDVKM come from the germline V gene. CDR3 amino acids: CASSSSMGYDTGELFF. CDR3 nucleotides: TGTGCCAGCAGTTCATCAATGGGTTACGACACCGGGGAGCTGTTTTTT.